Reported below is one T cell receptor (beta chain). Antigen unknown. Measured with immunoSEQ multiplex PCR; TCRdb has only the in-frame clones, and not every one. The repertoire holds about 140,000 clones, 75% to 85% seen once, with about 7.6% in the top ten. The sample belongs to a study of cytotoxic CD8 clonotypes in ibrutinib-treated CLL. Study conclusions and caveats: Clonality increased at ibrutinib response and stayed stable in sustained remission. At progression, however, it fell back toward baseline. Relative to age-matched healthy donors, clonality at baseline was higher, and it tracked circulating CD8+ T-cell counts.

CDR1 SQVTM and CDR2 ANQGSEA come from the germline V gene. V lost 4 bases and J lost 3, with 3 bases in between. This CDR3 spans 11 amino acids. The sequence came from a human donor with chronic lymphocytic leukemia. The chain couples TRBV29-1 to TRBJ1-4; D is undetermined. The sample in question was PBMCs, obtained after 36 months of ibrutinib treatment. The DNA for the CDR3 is TGCAGCGTTGGATCTAATGAAAAACTGTTTTTT. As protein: CSVGSNEKLFF. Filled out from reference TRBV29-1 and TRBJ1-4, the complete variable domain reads SAVISQKPSRDICQRGTSLTIQCQVDSQVTMMFWYRQQPGQSLTLIATANQGSEATYESGFVIDKFPISRPNLTFSTLTVSNMSPEDSSIYLCSVGSNEKLFFGSGTQLSVL.